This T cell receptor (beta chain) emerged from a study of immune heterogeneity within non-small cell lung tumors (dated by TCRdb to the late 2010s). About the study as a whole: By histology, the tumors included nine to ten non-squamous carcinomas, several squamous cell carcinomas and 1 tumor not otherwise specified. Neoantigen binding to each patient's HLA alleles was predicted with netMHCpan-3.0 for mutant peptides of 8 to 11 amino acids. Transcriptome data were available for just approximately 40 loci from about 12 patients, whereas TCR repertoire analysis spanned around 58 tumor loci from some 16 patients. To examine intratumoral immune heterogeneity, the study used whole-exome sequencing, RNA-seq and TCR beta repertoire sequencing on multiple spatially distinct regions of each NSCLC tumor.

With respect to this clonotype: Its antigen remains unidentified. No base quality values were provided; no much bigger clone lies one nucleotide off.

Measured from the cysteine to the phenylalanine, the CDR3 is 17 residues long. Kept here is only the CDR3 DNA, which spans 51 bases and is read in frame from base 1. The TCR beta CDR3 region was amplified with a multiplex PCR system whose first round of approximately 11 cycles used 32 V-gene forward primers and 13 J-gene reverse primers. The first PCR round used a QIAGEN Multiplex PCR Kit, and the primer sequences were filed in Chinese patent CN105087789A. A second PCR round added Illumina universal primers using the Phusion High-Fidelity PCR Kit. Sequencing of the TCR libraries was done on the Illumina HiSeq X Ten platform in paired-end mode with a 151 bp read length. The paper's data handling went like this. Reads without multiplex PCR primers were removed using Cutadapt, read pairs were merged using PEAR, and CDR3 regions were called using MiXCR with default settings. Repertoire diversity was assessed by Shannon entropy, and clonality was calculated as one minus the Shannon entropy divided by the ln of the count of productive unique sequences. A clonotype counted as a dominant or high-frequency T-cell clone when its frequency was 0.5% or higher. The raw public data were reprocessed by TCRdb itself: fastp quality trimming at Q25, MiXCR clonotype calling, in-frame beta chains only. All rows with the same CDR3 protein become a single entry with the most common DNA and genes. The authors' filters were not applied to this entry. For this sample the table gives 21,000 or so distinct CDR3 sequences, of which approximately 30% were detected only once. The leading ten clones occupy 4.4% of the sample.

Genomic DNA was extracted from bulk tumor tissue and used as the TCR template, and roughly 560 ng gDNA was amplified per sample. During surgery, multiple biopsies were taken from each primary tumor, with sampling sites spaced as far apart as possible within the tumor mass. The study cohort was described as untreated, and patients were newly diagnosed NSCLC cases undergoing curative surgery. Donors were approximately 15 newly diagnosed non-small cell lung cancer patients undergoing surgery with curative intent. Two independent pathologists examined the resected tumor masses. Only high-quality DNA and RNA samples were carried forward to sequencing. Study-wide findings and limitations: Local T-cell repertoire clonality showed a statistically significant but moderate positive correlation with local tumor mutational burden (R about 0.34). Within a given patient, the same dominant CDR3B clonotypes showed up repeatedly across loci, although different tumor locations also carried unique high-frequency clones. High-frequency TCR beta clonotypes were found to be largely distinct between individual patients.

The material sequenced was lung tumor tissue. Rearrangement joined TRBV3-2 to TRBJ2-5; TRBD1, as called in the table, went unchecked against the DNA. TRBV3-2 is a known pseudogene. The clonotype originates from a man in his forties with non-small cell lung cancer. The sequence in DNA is TGTGCCAGCAGCCAATATCACGGGACAGGGTATACGGAGACCCAGTACTTC. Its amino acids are CASSQYHGTGYTETQYF.